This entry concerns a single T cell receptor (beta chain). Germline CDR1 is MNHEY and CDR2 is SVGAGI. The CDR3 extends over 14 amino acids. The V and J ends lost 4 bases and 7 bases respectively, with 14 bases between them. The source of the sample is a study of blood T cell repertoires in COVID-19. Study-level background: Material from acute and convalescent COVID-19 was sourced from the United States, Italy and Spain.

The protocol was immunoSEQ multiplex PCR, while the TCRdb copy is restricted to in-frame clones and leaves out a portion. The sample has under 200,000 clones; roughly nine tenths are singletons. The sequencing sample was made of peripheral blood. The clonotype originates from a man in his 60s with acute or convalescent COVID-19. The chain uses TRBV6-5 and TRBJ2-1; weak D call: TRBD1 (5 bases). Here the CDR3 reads CASSLGDSLNEQFF. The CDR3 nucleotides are TGTGCCAGCAGTTTAGGTGACAGTCTGAATGAGCAGTTCTTC.